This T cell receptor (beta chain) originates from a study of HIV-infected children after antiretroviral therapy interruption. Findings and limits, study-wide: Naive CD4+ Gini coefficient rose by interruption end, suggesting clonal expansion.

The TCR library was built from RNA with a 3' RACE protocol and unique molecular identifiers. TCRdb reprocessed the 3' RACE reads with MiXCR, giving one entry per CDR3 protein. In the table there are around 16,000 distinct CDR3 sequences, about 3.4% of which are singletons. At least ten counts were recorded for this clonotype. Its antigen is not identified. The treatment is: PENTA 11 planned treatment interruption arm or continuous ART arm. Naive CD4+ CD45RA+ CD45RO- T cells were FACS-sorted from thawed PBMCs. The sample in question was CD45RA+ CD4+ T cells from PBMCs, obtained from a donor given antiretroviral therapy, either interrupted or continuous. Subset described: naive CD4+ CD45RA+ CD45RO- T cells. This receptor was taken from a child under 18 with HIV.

The CDR3 DNA is TGCAGTGCTAGAGATCAGGGGGCGGGAAACATTCAGTACTTC. As protein: CSARDQGAGNIQYF. The chain is built from TRBV20-1 and TRBJ2-4; TRBD1 matches at 8 bases. Per the germline V gene, CDR1 is DFQATT and CDR2 is SNEGSKA (reference sequence). The CDR3 has 14 residues. With V trimmed by 0 bases and J by 6 bases, 4 bases remained unmatched.